This entry lists 12 T cell receptor beta chains sequenced from one sample in a study of blood T cells in healthy people across ages. For the second PCR, which ran for about 6 to 11 cycles, a sample-barcoded 5' primer and a J-beta primer mix were used. TCRdb fed the 5' RACE reads into MiXCR, producing one record per CDR3 protein. The sample has hundreds of thousands of distinct CDR3 sequences; under 55% are singletons. Sequencing was done on a sample of blood. The receptor source for this set is a man in his 60s in good health.

The chain combines TRBV7-9 with TRBJ1-1; no clear D. This CDR3 has 12 residues. CDR1 and CDR2 from the germline V gene are SEHNR and FQNEAQ (reference sequence). Trimming took 5 bases from V and 8 from J, leaving 12 bases between them. CDR3 loop: CASSAEGSEAFF. The CDR3 nucleotides are TGTGCCAGCAGCGCCGAGGGCAGCGAAGCTTTCTTT. Using reference TRBV7-9 and TRBJ1-1 for the parts outside the CDR3, the full variable domain is DTGVSQNPRHKITKRGQNVTFRCDPISEHNRLYWYRQTLGQGPEFLTYFQNEAQLEKSRLLSDRFSAERPKGSFSTLEIQRTEQGDSAMYLCASSAEGSEAFFGQGTRLTVV.

This clonotype was observed once. The rearrangement links TRBV9 to TRBJ2-5, with 14 bases that match TRBD2. This CDR3 spans 17 amino acids. Germline loops: CDR1 SGDLS, CDR2 YYNGEE. The V and J ends lost 3 bases and 2 bases, in that order; junction bases with no gene match: 6. CDR3 sequence (DNA): TGTGCCAGCAGCGACGGGACTAGCGGGGGAGAACAAGAGACCCAGTACTTC. Residues: CASSDGTSGGEQETQYF.

This clonotype came up a few times. J is TRBJ2-7 and V is TRBV12-3 or TRBV12-4; D is undetermined. CDR3 size: 14 residues. Between the trimmed V and J ends, which lost 6 bases and 0 bases, there was a span of 12 bases. The CDR3: CASRRNGDSYEQYF. CDR3 coding DNA: TGTGCCAGCAGGCGGAATGGGGACTCCTACGAGCAGTACTTC.

This clonotype has more than one count but fewer than ten. The rearrangement joins TRBV7-2 to TRBJ1-2; TRBD1 matches 7 bases. Germline V lookup: CDR1 SGHTA, CDR2 FQGNSA. After removal of 5 bases from V and 4 bases from J, the junction contained 7 bases not matched to a gene. CDR3 size: 14 residues. CDR3 residues: CASSGGQAGYGYTF. The CDR3 DNA sequence: TGTGCCAGCAGCGGCGGACAGGCCGGCTATGGCTACACCTTC.

V and J are TRBV20-1 and TRBJ2-1; D may be TRBD1 (6 bases). Germline loops: CDR1 DFQATT, CDR2 SNEGSKA (reference sequence). V shed 5 bases and J shed 1 base, with 18 bases lying between them. This CDR3 is built from 16 residues. CDR3 nucleotide sequence: TGCAGTGCTCAAAATCGACAGGCCCGATCCTACAATGAGCAGTTCTTC. Amino acid sequence: CSAQNRQARSYNEQFF.

In its sample, this clonotype was seen a few times. The V and J genes are TRBV7-8 and TRBJ2-7, with TRBD2 identical over 8 bases. Trimming removed 7 bases from V and 5 bases from J; junction bases left unmatched: 13. Germline CDR1 SGHVS, CDR2 FQNEAQ. This CDR3 comprises 15 residues. The CDR3 coding sequence is TGTGCCAGCACACAGAGGTCGGGGGGGCCCAACGAGCAGTACTTC. Amino acids: CASTQRSGGPNEQYF.

This clonotype appeared a few times. V gene TRBV4-3 combines with J gene TRBJ1-6; a weak D match, TRBD1 (5 bases). The CDR3 has 16 amino acids. The V end was cut by 0 bases, the J end by 8 bases, with 14 bases between. Germline V lookup: CDR1 LGHNA, CDR2 YSLEER. CDR3: CASSQDLGQGDSPLHF. The CDR3 region has the DNA TGCGCCAGCAGCCAAGATCTAGGGCAGGGTGATTCACCCCTCCACTTT.

CDR3 nucleotide sequence: TGCGCCAGCAGCGCGGGACTAGCGGTTGGGGAGACCCAGTACTTC. Translation: CASSAGLAVGETQYF. V and J are TRBV5-1 and TRBJ2-5; 11 nucleotides line up with TRBD2. Germline V lookup: CDR1 SGHRS, CDR2 YFSETQ. V lost 4 bases to trimming and J lost 5 bases; unmatched junction nucleotides: 7. The CDR3 totals 15 residues.

V and J are TRBV20-1 and TRBJ2-5, with 12 positions matching TRBD2. Looked up from germline, CDR1 is DFQATT and CDR2 is SNEGSKA (reference sequence). CDR3 length: 17 amino acids. The J segment lost 11 bases and the V segment lost 6 bases, leaving 22 bases of the junction unmatched. In DNA form, the CDR3 reads TGCAGTGCGCCCCTAGCGGGAGGGCGACTCTCCTACAATGAGCAGTACTTC. Its protein product is CSAPLAGGRLSYNEQYF.

This clonotype was counted only a few times. This chain links TRBV5-1 with TRBJ2-1, with 8 bases lining up with TRBD1. CDR3 size: 16 residues. With V trimmed by 1 base and J by 6 bases, 9 bases remained unmatched. Germline V gives CDR1 SGHRS, CDR2 YFSETQ. The CDR3 loop reads CASSLSGTGSINEQFF. CDR3 in DNA: TGCGCCAGCAGCTTGTCTGGGACAGGTTCGATCAATGAGCAGTTCTTC.

CDR3 sequence (DNA): TGTGCCAGCAGTTTCCTGGGACGGGCAGAGACCCAGTACTTC. Protein product: CASSFLGRAETQYF. This chain uses TRBV27 with TRBJ2-5; TRBD1 or TRBD2 may be the D gene (5 bases each). The V and J ends lost 3 bases and 4 bases respectively, with 12 bases between them. The CDR3 spans 14 residues. CDR1 MNHEY and CDR2 SMNVEV come from the germline V gene (reference sequence).

This clonotype was seen only a few times. The gene calls are TRBV7-2 and TRBJ2-3; TRBD1 matches 9 bases. Germline CDR1 reads SGHTA; CDR2 reads FQGNSA. V lost 7 bases and J lost 5; bases outside the gene matches: 7. The CDR3 covers 14 residues. CDR3 bases: TGTGCCAGCACGGGGACAGGGTATAAAGATACGCAGTATTTT. It specifies CASTGTGYKDTQYF.